A selection of T cell receptor beta chains follows, all from one sample in a study of response to subunit inactivated influenza vaccine. TCRdb analysed the RT-PCR reads with MiXCR anew, one entry per CDR3 protein. Of under 550,000 distinct CDR3 sequences listed, around 7.9% were seen once; the top ten hold about an eighth. This sample comprised PBMCs from blood, obtained about 23 months after vaccination. Source of these receptors: a man aged 45-69 years who received an inactivated influenza vaccine. CDR3s include the opening cysteine and the closing phenylalanine or tryptophan. D genes are given only for firm matches. Not all rows give a size; the values are once, few, many and, for expanded clones, a class.

>TRBV28|TRBJ1-3|-|-
TGTGCCAGCAGACAGACCAATGGAAACACCATATATTTT
CASRQTNGNTIYF
>TRBV20-1|TRBJ2-3|many|TRBD1
TGCAGTGCTAGACTTACCGGCTCACTCGGGACAGTCACAGATACGCAGTATTTT
CSARLTGSLGTVTDTQYF
>TRBV20-1|TRBJ1-2|few|-
TGCAGTGCGAACAGGGACCCCGGGTGGGGCTACACCTTC
CSANRDPGWGYTF
>TRBV15|TRBJ2-7|many|-
TGTGCCACCAGCAGGGAAGATGCCTACGAGCAGTACTTC
CATSREDAYEQYF
>TRBV29-1|TRBJ2-2|many|TRBD1
TGCAGCGTTCGTACCGGACAGGGACCGGGCACCGGGGAGCTGTTTTTT
CSVRTGQGPGTGELFF
>TRBV11-2|TRBJ2-1|few|-
TGTGCCAGCAGCTTAGGCCCGGACGCCCCGGTTGAGCAGTTCTTC
CASSLGPDAPVEQFF
>TRBV28|TRBJ2-1|-|TRBD1
TGTGCCAGCAGGGGACAGGGAAGGAACAATGAGCAGTTCTTC
CASRGQGRNNEQFF
>TRBV20-1|TRBJ1-1|many|-
TGCAGTGCTAGAGGACCCGGCGGGCAGGAAACTGAAGCTTTCTTT
CSARGPGGQETEAFF
>TRBV7-2|TRBJ1-2|many|-
TGTGCCAGCAGCGTAGATATGAACTATGGCTACACCTTC
CASSVDMNYGYTF
>TRBV12-3/TRBV12-4|TRBJ2-1|few|TRBD2
TGTGCCAGCAGTTTGCGGCGGGGGGGTTACAATGAGCAGTTCTTC
CASSLRRGGYNEQFF
>TRBV20-1|TRBJ2-7|-|-
TGCAGTGTTATGGGATCCACAGGACCCGGCTACGAGCAGTACTTC
CSVMGSTGPGYEQYF
>TRBV12-3/TRBV12-4|TRBJ2-5|-|TRBD2
TGTGCCAGCAGTTTAATGGCGGGAGGGCGAGAGACCCAGTACTTC
CASSLMAGGRETQYF
>TRBV4-1|TRBJ2-7|many|TRBD1
TGCGCCAGCAGCCAAGCGGCGGGACAGGGGGCGTTCGAGCAGTACTTC
CASSQAAGQGAFEQYF
>TRBV12-3/TRBV12-4|TRBJ2-7|few|-
TGTGCCAGCAGTCCTCTGGAAGACTACGAGCAGTACTTC
CASSPLEDYEQYF
>TRBV7-2|TRBJ1-6|many|-
TGTGCCAGCAGCTTGGGCGCAGTAGGATCACCCCTCCACTTT
CASSLGAVGSPLHF
>TRBV7-3|TRBJ2-3|few|-
TGTGCCAGCAGCTTCGGACAGCTCACAGATACGCAGTATTTT
CASSFGQLTDTQYF
>TRBV3-1|TRBJ2-7|-|-
TGTGCCAGCAGCCAAGATGCGGCGGGGCAACGGCCCCTTCTAACCTACGAGCAGTACTTC
CASSQDAAGQRPLLTYEQYF
>TRBV28|TRBJ1-1|many|-
TGTGCCAGCAGTTTATCCGGACACCGAATAGGCACTGAAGCTTTCTTT
CASSLSGHRIGTEAFF
>TRBV29-1|TRBJ2-5|-|TRBD2
TGCAGCGTCCTAGCGGTACAAGAGACCCAGTACTTC
CSVLAVQETQYF
>TRBV7-9|TRBJ2-3|many|-
TGTGCCAGCAGCTCTTACAGGGTCAACACGCAGTATTTT
CASSSYRVNTQYF
>TRBV5-1|TRBJ1-4|-|TRBD1
TGCGCCAGCAGCCGCGGACAGGGGTTTGAAAAACTGTTTTTT
CASSRGQGFEKLFF
>TRBV28|TRBJ2-3|-|-
TGTGCCAGCAGACAGGGAATCCAGACAGATACGCAGTATTTT
CASRQGIQTDTQYF
>TRBV20-1|TRBJ2-5|few|-
TGCAGTGCTTCGAGAGAGGGGATCGAGACCCAGTACTTC
CSASREGIETQYF
>TRBV30|TRBJ2-3|-|-
TGTGCCTGGAGGACCCCGGGGGCCACAGATACGCAGTATTTT
CAWRTPGATDTQYF
>TRBV29-1|TRBJ2-1|many|-
TGCAGCGCTGGGACATCTTACAATGAGCAGTTCTTC
CSAGTSYNEQFF
>TRBV12-3/TRBV12-4|TRBJ1-5|many|-
TGTGCCAGCACCCTAGGTTGGAATCAGCCCCAGCATTTT
CASTLGWNQPQHF
>TRBV9|TRBJ2-6|few|TRBD1
TGTGCCAGCAGCGCACGGGGACAGCGCGACGTCCTGACTTTC
CASSARGQRDVLTF
>TRBV6-5|TRBJ2-7|-|TRBD2
TGTGCCAGCAGTTTTCTAGCGGGGGGGGGCTACGAGCAGTACTTC
CASSFLAGGGYEQYF
>TRBV7-8|TRBJ1-3|few|-
TGTGCCAGCAGCGCCAAGGCTTCGATCTCTGGAAACACCATATATTTT
CASSAKASISGNTIYF
>TRBV20-1|TRBJ2-3|-|-
TGCAGTGCTGTGCCTGGGCAGGCAAGCACAGATACGCAGTATTTT
CSAVPGQASTDTQYF
>TRBV7-2|TRBJ2-1|many|TRBD2
TGTGCCAGCAGCTTAAATCGACTAGCTAATTTGGTCTTC
CASSLNRLANLVF
>TRBV6-2/TRBV6-3|TRBJ2-1|many|-
TGTGCCAGCAGTGAGGGTCCTACAGGTGAGCAGTTCTTC
CASSEGPTGEQFF
>TRBV5-4|TRBJ2-5|-|-
TGTGCCAGCGGCTTCGGACTACAAGAGACCCAGTACTTC
CASGFGLQETQYF
>TRBV11-3|TRBJ1-1|-|-
TGTGCCAGCAGCTTGGGGGCCGGGGCTGAAGCTTTCTTT
CASSLGAGAEAFF
>TRBV20-1|TRBJ1-2|few|TRBD1
TGCAGTGCTAGAGACCGGGACAGCTATGGCTACACCTTC
CSARDRDSYGYTF
>TRBV7-8|TRBJ2-7|few|-
TGTGCCAGCAGCTTGGGACGGCACTCCTACGAGCAGTACTTC
CASSLGRHSYEQYF
>TRBV12-3/TRBV12-4|TRBJ1-1|many|-
TGTGCCAGCAGCGTCGGTAGGACTGAAGCTTTCTTT
CASSVGRTEAFF
>TRBV5-5|TRBJ2-5|few|-
TGTGCCAGCAGCTTGGATCCGGTTAAAGAGACCCAGTACTTC
CASSLDPVKETQYF
>TRBV20-1|TRBJ2-3|few|-
TGCAGTGCCAATGTGAGATGGAGGGGCACAGATACGCAGTATTTT
CSANVRWRGTDTQYF
>TRBV5-1|TRBJ1-6|-|TRBD1
TGCGCCAGCAGACAGGACAGGGGAGGATATAATTCACCCCTCCACTTT
CASRQDRGGYNSPLHF
>TRBV12-3/TRBV12-4|TRBJ2-1|many|TRBD2
TGTGCCAGCAGTTTGGTGACTAGCGGGAGGGTCAATGAGCAGTTCTTC
CASSLVTSGRVNEQFF
>TRBV7-2|TRBJ2-1|-|-
TGTGCCAGCAGCTTACAGGGGAAGTACAATGAGCAGTTCTTC
CASSLQGKYNEQFF
>TRBV2|TRBJ2-5|few|-
TGTGCCAGCACCAGTCAGGGAAGTGTAGAGACCCAGTACTTC
CASTSQGSVETQYF
>TRBV5-1|TRBJ1-2|few|TRBD1
TGCGCCAGCAGCTTGGGGACAGGGGGAGTCTATGGCTACACCTTC
CASSLGTGGVYGYTF
>TRBV19|TRBJ2-1|many|-
TGTGCCAGTAGTTTACAATACAGCTCCTACAATGAGCAGTTCTTC
CASSLQYSSYNEQFF
>TRBV15|TRBJ1-6|many|-
TGTGCCACCAGTACCGAGAATTCACCCCTCCACTTT
CATSTENSPLHF
>TRBV11-2|TRBJ1-4|few|-
TGTGCCAGCAGACATAAGGATCTCCGGGCAGGGGAAAAACTGTTTTTT
CASRHKDLRAGEKLFF
>TRBV29-1|TRBJ2-3|few|-
TGCAGCGTTGCCGGACTTTCTGTTGGGTTGCAGTATTTT
CSVAGLSVGLQYF